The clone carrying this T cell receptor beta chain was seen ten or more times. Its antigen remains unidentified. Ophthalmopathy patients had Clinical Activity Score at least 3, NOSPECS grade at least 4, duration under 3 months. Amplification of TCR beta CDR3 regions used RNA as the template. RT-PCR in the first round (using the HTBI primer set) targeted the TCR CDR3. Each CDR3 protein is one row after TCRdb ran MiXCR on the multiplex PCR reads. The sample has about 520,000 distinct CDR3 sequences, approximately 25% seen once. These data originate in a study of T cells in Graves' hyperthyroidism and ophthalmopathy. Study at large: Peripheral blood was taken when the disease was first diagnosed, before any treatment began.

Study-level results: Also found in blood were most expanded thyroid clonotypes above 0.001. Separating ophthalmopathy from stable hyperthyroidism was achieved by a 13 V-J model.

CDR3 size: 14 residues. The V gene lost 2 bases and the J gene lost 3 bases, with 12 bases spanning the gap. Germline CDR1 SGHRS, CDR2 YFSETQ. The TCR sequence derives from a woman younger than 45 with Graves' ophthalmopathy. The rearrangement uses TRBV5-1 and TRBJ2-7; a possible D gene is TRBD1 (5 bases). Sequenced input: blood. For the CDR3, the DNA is TGCGCCAGCAGCTTAGAAGCCCAGGGCTACGAGCAGTACTTC. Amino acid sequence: CASSLEAQGYEQYF.